The 25 T cell receptor beta chains presented below share a single source sample, sequenced in a study of T-cell memory formation after mild COVID-19. MiXCR was run by TCRdb on the 5' RACE reads, yielding one entry per CDR3 protein. The sample lists some 450,000 distinct CDR3 sequences, 15% to 20% seen once, with about 8.1% in the top ten. The sequencing sample was made of PBMCs or a T cell subset sorted from them (not recorded which). The source of these receptors is an adult woman who had mild COVID-19 (a few samples of this study predate the infection). Cell type and time point are not known.

This chain uses TRBV5-1 with TRBJ2-1; D remains unclear. There are 15 residues in the CDR3. Germline V CDR1 and CDR2: SGHRS, YFSETQ. V shed 4 bases and J shed 0 bases, with 11 bases lying between them. In DNA form, the CDR3 reads TGCGCCAGCAGCCCCAGCATGAGCTCCTACAATGAGCAGTTCTTC. Protein product: CASSPSMSSYNEQFF.

This clonotype was counted at least ten times. The rearrangement joins TRBV3-1 to TRBJ2-7; maybe TRBD1 (5 bases). This CDR3 comprises 17 residues. With 0 bases removed from V and 2 bases from J, the gap between germline ends came to 17 bases. Germline lookup yields CDR1 LGHDT and CDR2 YNNKEL (reference sequence). DNA of the CDR3: TGTGCCAGCAGCCAAGATTTGTGGGGCACCGGAACCTACGAGCAGTACTTC. Translation gives CASSQDLWGTGTYEQYF.

The sample holds a few counts of this clonotype. The chain is built from TRBV12-3 or TRBV12-4 and TRBJ2-3, with 10 bases matching TRBD2. V shed 2 bases and J 8 bases; nucleotides not matched to a gene: 7. This CDR3 has 15 residues. The CDR3 spells CASSLSAGGHGTQYF. The CDR3 DNA sequence: TGTGCCAGCAGTTTATCAGCGGGGGGGCATGGTACGCAGTATTTT.

This chain's CDR3 is CAWSQGQAGANVLTF. The CDR3 DNA reads TGTGCCTGGAGTCAGGGACAGGCTGGGGCCAACGTCCTGACTTTC. This rearrangement joins TRBV30 to TRBJ2-6, with 8 nucleotides matching TRBD1. This CDR3 has 15 residues. The V and J ends lost 2 bases and 2 bases, in that order; junction bases with no gene match: 2. CDR1 is GTSNPN and CDR2 is SVGIG in the germline V gene (reference sequence).

This clonotype was seen many times. The junction does not match germline at one end; this may be a read error. This chain uses TRBV5-1 with TRBJ2-5; D is unresolved. The CDR3 sequence is 11 residues long. The germline CDR1 and CDR2 sequences are SGHRS and YFSETQ. CDR3 loop: CASSLVETQYF. The CDR3 nucleotides are TGTGCCAGCAGCTTAGTAGAGACCCAGTACTTC.

This clonotype has a single count. V is TRBV3-1 and J is TRBJ2-1; 8 bases agree with TRBD2. Germline V CDR1 and CDR2: LGHDT, YNNKEL (reference sequence). CDR3 length: 17 residues. With 1 base clipped from V and 7 bases from J, the junction kept 12 bases outside the gene matches. The CDR3 is CASSQARGGALWNEQFF. CDR3 nucleotide sequence: TGTGCCAGCAGCCAAGCCCGGGGGGGGGCCCTTTGGAATGAGCAGTTCTTC.

Only a few counts were recorded for this clonotype. This rearrangement joins TRBV24-1 to TRBJ2-1; D is undetermined. CDR1 is KGHDR and CDR2 is SFDVKD in the germline V gene. Deletions cut 3 bases from V and 0 bases from J, with 11 bases between. This CDR3 comprises 16 residues. The CDR3, as DNA: TGTGCCACCAGTGATGGAAACCCGAGCTCCTACAATGAGCAGTTCTTC. It translates to CATSDGNPSSYNEQFF.

The CDR3, as DNA: TGTGCCAGCAGCTTCCGGACAGGCTTTATGAACACTGAAGCTTTCTTT. It codes for CASSFRTGFMNTEAFF. The chain carries TRBV5-6 and TRBJ1-1; TRBD1 matches at 7 bases. In germline, CDR1 is SGHDT, CDR2 YYEEEE. This CDR3 comprises 16 residues. V was clipped by 2 bases and J by 0 bases; unmatched bases: 7.

This clonotype was found a few times. CDR3 sequence: CAIGYRDSSSYEQYF. CDR3 nucleotides: TGTGCCATCGGCTACCGGGACTCAAGCTCCTACGAGCAGTACTTC. The rearrangement uses TRBV10-3 and TRBJ2-7, with D possibly being TRBD2 (6 bases). Trimming removed 8 bases at V and 0 bases at J, with 17 bases between. This CDR3 region has 15 residues. Germline assignment: CDR1 ENHRY and CDR2 SYGVKD.

The chain uses TRBV9 and TRBJ2-3, with TRBD2 matching over 12 bases. The CDR3 covers 16 residues. Looked up from germline, CDR1 is SGDLS and CDR2 is YYNGEE. Trimming cost V 2 bases and J 2 bases; bases outside gene matches: 3. The CDR3 region has the DNA TGTGCCAGCAGCGTTGGACTAGCGGGGCACACAGATACGCAGTATTTT. Encoded protein: CASSVGLAGHTDTQYF.

The chain uses TRBV7-8 and TRBJ2-1, with 9 bases lining up with TRBD2. Germline V lookup: CDR1 SGHVS, CDR2 FQNEAQ. V dropped 1 base and J dropped 7; count of bases not matched to a gene: 8. The CDR3 spans 16 residues. The CDR3 DNA sequence: TGTGCCAGCAGCTTAGTCGGGCTAGCGGGGAGGAATGAGCAGTTCTTC. This sequence encodes CASSLVGLAGRNEQFF.

The chain combines TRBV11-2 with TRBJ1-1, with D maybe TRBD1 (5 bases). The V and J ends lost 6 bases and 1 base respectively, with 9 bases between them. CDR1 is SGHAT, CDR2 FQNNGV, per germline. This CDR3 region has 13 residues. For the CDR3, the DNA is TGTGCCAGCAGGATGGGGGAGAACACTGAAGCTTTCTTT. It yields the protein CASRMGENTEAFF.

V gene TRBV27 combines with J gene TRBJ2-7; D not certain. V lost 3 bases to trimming and J lost 3 bases, with 12 bases between them. Looked up from germline, CDR1 is MNHEY and CDR2 is SMNVEV (reference sequence). This CDR3 is 14 amino acids long. CDR3: CASSFGRSGYEQYF. The CDR3 bases are TGTGCCAGCAGTTTCGGCAGATCTGGCTACGAGCAGTACTTC.

The chain employs TRBV4-1 and TRBJ1-2; D gene ambiguous. Germline V gene lookup returns CDR1 MGHRA and CDR2 YSYEKL. Trimming pared 4 bases from V and 0 bases from J, leaving 12 bases between. This CDR3 contains 15 residues. The CDR3 reads CASSPEMGSNYGYTF. The CDR3 DNA follows: TGCGCCAGCAGCCCGGAGATGGGCTCTAACTATGGCTACACCTTC.

The gene calls are TRBV6-2 or TRBV6-3 and TRBJ1-2; weak D call: TRBD1 (6 bases). Trimming shortened V by 5 bases and J by 4 bases, and 8 bases separated the two germline ends. Germline CDR1 and CDR2: MNHEY and SVGEGT. The CDR3 spans 12 residues. The CDR3 DNA sequence: TGTGCCAGCAGTAAAGGGGGCTATGGCTACACCTTC. Translated: CASSKGGYGYTF.

This clonotype was counted a few times. The CDR3 nucleotides read TGTGCCAGCAGCTTATCGGAGATTAATGAAAAACTGTTTTTT. It specifies CASSLSEINEKLFF. V is TRBV7-9 and J is TRBJ1-4, with D uncertain. The CDR3 has 14 residues. In germline, CDR1 is SEHNR, CDR2 FQNEAQ (reference sequence). Deletions cut 2 bases from V and 4 bases from J, with 8 bases between. The full variable domain, completed using reference TRBV7-9 and TRBJ1-4, is DTGVSQNPRHKITKRGQNVTFRCDPISEHNRLYWYRQTLGQGPEFLTYFQNEAQLEKSRLLSDRFSAERPKGSFSTLEIQRTEQGDSAMYLCASSLSEINEKLFFGSGTQLSVL.

There are a few counts of this clonotype. This CDR3 reads CASSLSQGPPYEQYF. CDR3 bases: TGTGCCAGCAGTTTATCCCAGGGGCCCCCCTACGAGCAGTACTTC. The gene calls are TRBV12-3 or TRBV12-4 and TRBJ2-7, with D perhaps TRBD1 (6 bases). CDR3 size: 15 residues. Trimming stripped 2 bases from V and 2 bases from J, with 13 bases between.

The rearrangement uses TRBV3-1 and TRBJ1-4; D uncertain. V was shortened by 4 bases and J by 5 bases, with 5 bases between the two germline ends. The CDR3 is 12 amino acids. CDR1 and CDR2 from the germline V gene are LGHDT and YNNKEL (reference sequence). The chain's CDR3 is CASSPGNEKLFF. The CDR3, as DNA: TGTGCCAGCAGCCCAGGAAATGAAAAACTGTTTTTT.

The chain carries TRBV30 and TRBJ1-1; 7 positions match TRBD1. Germline CDR1 and CDR2: GTSNPN and SVGIG (reference sequence). V was clipped by 4 bases and J by 0 bases; unmatched bases: 5. This CDR3 has 14 amino acids. The CDR3 protein is CAWNRQGLNTEAFF. In nucleotides, the CDR3 is TGTGCCTGGAACCGACAGGGATTGAACACTGAAGCTTTCTTT.

This clonotype was seen a handful of times. The chain is built from TRBV20-1 and TRBJ2-7; the D is unclear. Germline V gene sequence: CDR1 DFQATT, CDR2 SNEGSKA (reference sequence). The CDR3 spans 13 residues. V dropped 1 base and J dropped 0 bases, with 7 bases sitting between them. The CDR3 nucleotides are TGCAGTGCTAGAGGCAGATTCTCCTACGAGCAGTACTTC. It yields the protein CSARGRFSYEQYF.

The chain has TRBV24-1 and TRBJ2-3; TRBD2 might be the D (6 bases). Trimming took off 5 bases at V and 6 bases at J, with 17 bases between the two ends. The germline V gene has CDR1 KGHDR and CDR2 SFDVKD. CDR3 length: 15 residues. CDR3 in DNA: TGTGCCACCAGTGCTTCTAGCGTCAGACCCGATACGCAGTATTTT. This encodes CATSASSVRPDTQYF.

This clonotype was detected ten times or more. CDR3 nucleotides: TGCGCCAGCAGCTCCCGCCCTGGCGGGGGGGCCGCGGATACGCAGTATTTT. Translated: CASSSRPGGGAADTQYF. The chain links TRBV5-1 to TRBJ2-3; 9 bases match TRBD2. In germline, CDR1 is SGHRS, CDR2 YFSETQ. The CDR3 loop spans 17 amino acids. Germline trimming cut 3 bases from V and 6 bases from J; bases unmatched to any gene: 14.

This rearrangement joins TRBV5-1 to TRBJ2-1, with D perhaps assigned TRBD1 or TRBD2 (5 bases each). CDR3 length: 13 amino acids. Germline V gene lookup returns CDR1 SGHRS and CDR2 YFSETQ. Trimming left V 4 bases short and J 10 bases short, with 15 bases between. In DNA, the CDR3 is TGCGCCAGCAGCCCCGAGGGGAGCGGCGAGCAGTTCTTC. It specifies CASSPEGSGEQFF.

The chain recombines TRBV12-3 or TRBV12-4 with TRBJ2-1; no clear D. Trimming left V 5 bases short and J 4 bases short, with 9 bases between. CDR3 length: 13 residues. The CDR3 sequence: CASSTVGYNEQFF. The CDR3 bases are TGTGCCAGCAGTACCGTTGGGTACAATGAGCAGTTCTTC.

This clonotype appeared a few times. V and J are TRBV7-2 and TRBJ1-5; D ambiguous. The CDR3 covers 14 residues. Germline CDR1 SGHTA, CDR2 FQGNSA. The V end was cut by 3 bases, the J end by 3 bases, with 9 bases between. As DNA, the CDR3 is TGTGCCAGCAGCTTCGGTCTTATCAATCAGCCCCAGCATTTT. Protein: CASSFGLINQPQHF.